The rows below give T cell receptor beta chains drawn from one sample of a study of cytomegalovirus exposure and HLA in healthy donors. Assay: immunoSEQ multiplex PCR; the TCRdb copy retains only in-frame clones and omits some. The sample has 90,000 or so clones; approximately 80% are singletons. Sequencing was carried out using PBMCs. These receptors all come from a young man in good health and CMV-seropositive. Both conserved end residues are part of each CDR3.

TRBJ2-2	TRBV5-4	CASTLDRANTGELFF
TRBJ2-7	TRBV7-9	CASSLVQGFSHEQYF
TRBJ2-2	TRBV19	CASRSPQGNTGELFF
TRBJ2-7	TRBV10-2	CASLQGSYEQYF
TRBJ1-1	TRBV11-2	CASSVNRQGGTEAFF
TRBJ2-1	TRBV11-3	CASSLSGRVHNEQFF
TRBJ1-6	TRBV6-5	CASSPSTGISSPLHF
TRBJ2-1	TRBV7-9	CASSSDIWPYNEQFF
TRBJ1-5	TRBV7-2	CASSSNNQPQHF
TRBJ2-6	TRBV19	CASSEFRGSGANVLTF
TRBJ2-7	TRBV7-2	CASSSDSGVVEQYF
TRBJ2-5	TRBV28	CASSIQTSGSETQYF
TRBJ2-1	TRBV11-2	CASSVRHNEQFF
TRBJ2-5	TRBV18	CASSPSQETQYF
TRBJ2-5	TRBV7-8	CASSLATGTGPSETQYF
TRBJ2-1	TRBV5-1	CASSLDLAGGYNEQFF
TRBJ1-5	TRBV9	CASSRDRGLQPQHF
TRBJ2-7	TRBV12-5	CASGLVAGLAESYEQYF
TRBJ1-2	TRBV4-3	CASSQDRNYGYTF
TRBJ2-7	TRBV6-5	CASSEARWEQYF
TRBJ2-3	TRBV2	CASSEYDSNTDTQYF
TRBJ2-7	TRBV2	CASKGPGQGMGEQYF
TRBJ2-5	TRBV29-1	CSVQGGLAGLQETQYF
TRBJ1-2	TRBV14	CASSQFGDSWGNYGYTF
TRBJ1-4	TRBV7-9	CASKPGQEGPRGEKLFF
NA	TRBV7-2	CASSLARAGFLGEQYF
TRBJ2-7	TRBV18	CASSLGQAGTQVQYF
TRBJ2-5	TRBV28	CASSGSGRGRETQYF
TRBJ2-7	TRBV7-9	CASGWGDSYEQYF
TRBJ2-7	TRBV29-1	CSAGQGRTYEQYF
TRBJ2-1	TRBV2	CASRDRVSYNEQFF
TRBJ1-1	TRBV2	CASSDPRGQGRRTEAFF
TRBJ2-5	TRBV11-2	CASSYRQGGPGETQYF
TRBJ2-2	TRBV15	CATSRGGLAQNTGELFF
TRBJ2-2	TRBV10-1	CASSDHRNTGELFF
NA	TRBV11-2	CASSLARGSYEQYF
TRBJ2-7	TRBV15	CATSSTDRRDEQYF
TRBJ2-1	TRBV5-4	CASSSSGIWNNEQFF
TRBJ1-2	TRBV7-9	CASSLSGSQYGYTF
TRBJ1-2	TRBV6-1	CATILTGNYGYTF
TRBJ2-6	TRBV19	CASSITGSGANVLTF
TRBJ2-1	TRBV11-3	CASSLDGNGRASDEQFF